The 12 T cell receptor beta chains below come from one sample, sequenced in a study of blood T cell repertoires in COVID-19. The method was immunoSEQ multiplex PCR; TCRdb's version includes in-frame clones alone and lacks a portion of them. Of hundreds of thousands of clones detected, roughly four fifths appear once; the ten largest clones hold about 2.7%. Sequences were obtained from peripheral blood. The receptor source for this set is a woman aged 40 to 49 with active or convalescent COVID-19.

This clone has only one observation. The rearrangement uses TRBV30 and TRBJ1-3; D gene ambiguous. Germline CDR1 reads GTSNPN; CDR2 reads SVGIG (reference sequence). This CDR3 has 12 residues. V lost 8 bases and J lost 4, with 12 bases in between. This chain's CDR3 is CAAVTGGNTIYF. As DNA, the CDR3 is TGTGCCGCAGTAACCGGGGGAAACACCATATATTTT. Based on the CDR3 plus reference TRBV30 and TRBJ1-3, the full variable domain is SQTIHQWPATLVQPVGSPLSLECTVEGTSNPNLYWYRQAAGRGLQLLFYSVGIGQISSEVPQNLSASRPQDRQFILSSKKLLLSDSGFYLCAAVTGGNTIYFGEGSWLTVV.

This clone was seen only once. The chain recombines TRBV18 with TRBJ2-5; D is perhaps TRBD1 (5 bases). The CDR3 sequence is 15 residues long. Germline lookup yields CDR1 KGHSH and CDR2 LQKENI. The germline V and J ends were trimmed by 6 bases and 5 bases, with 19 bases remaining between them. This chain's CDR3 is CASSKALGDWETQYF. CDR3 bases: TGTGCCAGCTCCAAAGCGCTAGGGGATTGGGAGACCCAGTACTTC.

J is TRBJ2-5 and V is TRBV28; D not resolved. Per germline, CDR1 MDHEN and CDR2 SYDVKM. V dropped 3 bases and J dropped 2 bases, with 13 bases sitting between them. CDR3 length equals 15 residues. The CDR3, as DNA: TGTGCCAGCAGTTTCAGTGCGGCAGAACAAGAGACCCAGTACTTC. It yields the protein CASSFSAAEQETQYF.

CDR3 DNA: TGCGCCAGCAGCTTGGCCCATAGGACTAGTAGTTACAATGAGCAGTTCTTC. Amino acids: CASSLAHRTSSYNEQFF. The chain employs TRBV5-1 and TRBJ2-1; TRBD2 agrees at 7 bases. Germline CDR1 SGHRS, CDR2 YFSETQ. This CDR3 has 17 amino acids. After removal of 0 bases from V and 4 bases from J, the junction contained 10 bases not matched to a gene.

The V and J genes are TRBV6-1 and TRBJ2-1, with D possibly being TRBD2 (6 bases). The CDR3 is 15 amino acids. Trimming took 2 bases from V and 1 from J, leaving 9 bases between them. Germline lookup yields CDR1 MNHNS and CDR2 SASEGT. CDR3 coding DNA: TGTGCCAGCAGTGAATTCGGGGGATCCTACAATGAGCAGTTCTTC. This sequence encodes CASSEFGGSYNEQFF.

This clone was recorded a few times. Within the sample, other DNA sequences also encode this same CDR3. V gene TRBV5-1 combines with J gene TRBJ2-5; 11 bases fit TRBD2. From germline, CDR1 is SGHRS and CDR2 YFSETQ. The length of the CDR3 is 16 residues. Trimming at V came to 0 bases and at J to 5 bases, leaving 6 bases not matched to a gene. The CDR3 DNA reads TGCGCCAGCAGCTTGGGTTTAGCGGGGGGGAGCGAGACCCAGTACTTC. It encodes CASSLGLAGGSETQYF.

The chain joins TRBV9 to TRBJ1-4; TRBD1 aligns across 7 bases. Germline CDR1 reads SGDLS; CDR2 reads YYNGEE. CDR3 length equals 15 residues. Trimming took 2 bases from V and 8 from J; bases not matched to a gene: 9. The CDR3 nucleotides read TGTGCCAGCAGCGTTCAGGGGGTTGGGGCAGAAAAACTGTTTTTT. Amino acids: CASSVQGVGAEKLFF.

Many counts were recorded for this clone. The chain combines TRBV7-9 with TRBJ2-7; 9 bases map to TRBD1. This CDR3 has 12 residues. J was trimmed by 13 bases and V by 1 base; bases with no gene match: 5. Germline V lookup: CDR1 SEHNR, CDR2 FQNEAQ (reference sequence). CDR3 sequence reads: CASSLEGQGGYF. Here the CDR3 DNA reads TGTGCCAGCAGCTTAGAGGGACAGGGTGGATACTTC.

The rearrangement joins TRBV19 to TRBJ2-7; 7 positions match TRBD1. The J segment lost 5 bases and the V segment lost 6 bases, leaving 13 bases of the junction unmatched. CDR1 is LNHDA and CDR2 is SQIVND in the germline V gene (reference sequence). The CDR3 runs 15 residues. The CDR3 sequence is CASRNRGVGSDEQYF. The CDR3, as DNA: TGTGCCAGTAGAAACAGGGGTGTGGGATCGGACGAGCAGTACTTC. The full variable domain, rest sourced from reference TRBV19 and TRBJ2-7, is DGGITQSPKYLFRKEGQNVTLSCEQNLNHDAMYWYRQDPGQGLRLIYYSQIVNDFQKGDIAEGYSVSREKKESFPLTVTSAQKNPTAFYLCASRNRGVGSDEQYFGPGTRLTVT.

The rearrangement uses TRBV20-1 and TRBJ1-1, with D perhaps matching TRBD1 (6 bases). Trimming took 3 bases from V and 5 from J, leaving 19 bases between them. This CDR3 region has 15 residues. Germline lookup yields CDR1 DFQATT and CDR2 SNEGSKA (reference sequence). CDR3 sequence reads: CSASGGGASWTEAFF. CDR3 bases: TGCAGTGCTAGTGGGGGGGGCGCAAGTTGGACTGAAGCTTTCTTT.

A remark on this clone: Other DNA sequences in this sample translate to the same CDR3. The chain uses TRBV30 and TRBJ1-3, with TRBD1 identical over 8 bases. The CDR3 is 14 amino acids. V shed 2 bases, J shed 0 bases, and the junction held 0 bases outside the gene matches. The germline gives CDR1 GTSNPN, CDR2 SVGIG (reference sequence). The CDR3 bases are TGTGCCTGGAGTACAGGGGGCTCTGGAAACACCATATATTTT. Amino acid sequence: CAWSTGGSGNTIYF.

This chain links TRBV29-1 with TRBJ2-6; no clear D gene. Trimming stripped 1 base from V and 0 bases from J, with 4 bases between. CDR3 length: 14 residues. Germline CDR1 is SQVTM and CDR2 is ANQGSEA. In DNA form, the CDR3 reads TGCAGCGTTGAAGTAAACTCTGGGGCCAACGTCCTGACTTTC. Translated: CSVEVNSGANVLTF.